This T cell receptor beta chain was found in a study of T cell responses to AZD1222 COVID-19 vaccine. The study's findings and limits: The study reported that nearly half of spike-specific TCRs target unmutated variant regions.

Measured with immunoSEQ multiplex PCR; TCRdb has only the in-frame clones, and not every one. The sample lists 150,000 or so clones; approximately 90% were seen once. About this clone: Its matching antigen is unknown.

V shed 2 bases and J shed 3 bases, with 20 bases lying between them. This CDR3 contains 17 residues. CDR1 is MNHGY and CDR2 is SVAAGI in the germline V gene. The sequencing here drew on peripheral blood, taken on day 0 of AZD1222 vaccination. The J gene is TRBJ2-7, the V gene TRBV6-9, with D uncertain. The source of this sequence is an adult in good health. The CDR3 DNA sequence: TGTGCCAGCAGTTATCACGACTGGAAGGGCGGAGACTACGAGCAGTACTTC. This sequence encodes CASSYHDWKGGDYEQYF.